The entry below gives a single T cell receptor (beta chain) sequence along with its context. The data are from a study of control samples from healthy donors and cancer patients. CDR3 length equals 15 residues. Trimming removed 1 base from V and 5 bases from J; junction bases left unmatched: 7. Germline V gene data show CDR1 as MGHRA and CDR2 as YSYEKL. The protocol was immunoSEQ multiplex PCR, while the TCRdb copy is restricted to in-frame clones and leaves out a portion. The sample holds 88,000 or so clones, about 93% seen once. This receptor was obtained from a woman between 18 and 29 years old in good health. This sequence joins TRBV4-1 and TRBJ2-5; 7 bases map to TRBD2. The sample comprised blood. The CDR3 DNA is TGCGCCAGCAGCCAAGGCCTAGCGGCCCCGGAGACCCAGTACTTC. Its protein is CASSQGLAAPETQYF.